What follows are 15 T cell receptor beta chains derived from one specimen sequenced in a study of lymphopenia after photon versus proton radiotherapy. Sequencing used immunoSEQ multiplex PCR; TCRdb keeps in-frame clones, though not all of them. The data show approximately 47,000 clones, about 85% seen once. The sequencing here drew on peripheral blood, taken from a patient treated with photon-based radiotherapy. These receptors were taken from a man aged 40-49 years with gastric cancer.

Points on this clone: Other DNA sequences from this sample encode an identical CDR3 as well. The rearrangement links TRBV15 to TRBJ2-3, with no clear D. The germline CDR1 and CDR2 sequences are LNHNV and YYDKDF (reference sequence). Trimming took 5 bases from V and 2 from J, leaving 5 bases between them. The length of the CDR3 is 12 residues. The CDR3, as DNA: TGTGCCACCAGCCGCGACACAGATACGCAGTATTTT. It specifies CATSRDTDTQYF.

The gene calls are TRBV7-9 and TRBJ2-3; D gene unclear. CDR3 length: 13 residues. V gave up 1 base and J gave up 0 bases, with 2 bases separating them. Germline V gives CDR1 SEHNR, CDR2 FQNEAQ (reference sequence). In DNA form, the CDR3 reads TGTGCCAGCAGCTTAGGAAGCACAGATACGCAGTATTTT. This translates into CASSLGSTDTQYF.

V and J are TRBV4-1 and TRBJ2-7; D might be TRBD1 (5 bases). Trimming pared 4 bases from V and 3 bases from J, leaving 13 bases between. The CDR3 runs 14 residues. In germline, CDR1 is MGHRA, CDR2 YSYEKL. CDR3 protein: CASSPSREGYEQYF. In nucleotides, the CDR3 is TGCGCCAGCAGCCCGAGCAGGGAAGGCTACGAGCAGTACTTC.

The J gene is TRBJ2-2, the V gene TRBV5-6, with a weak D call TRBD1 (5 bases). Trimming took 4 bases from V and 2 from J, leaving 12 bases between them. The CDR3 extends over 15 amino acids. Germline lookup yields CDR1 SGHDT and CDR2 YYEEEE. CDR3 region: CASSRGHGNTGELFF. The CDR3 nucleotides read TGTGCCAGCAGCCGCGGACACGGCAACACCGGGGAGCTGTTTTTT. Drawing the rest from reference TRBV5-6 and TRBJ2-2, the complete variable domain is DAGVTQSPTHLIKTRGQQVTLRCSPKSGHDTVSWYQQALGQGPQFIFQYYEEEERQRGNFPDRFSGHQFPNYSSELNVNALLLGDSALYLCASSRGHGNTGELFFGEGSRLTVL.

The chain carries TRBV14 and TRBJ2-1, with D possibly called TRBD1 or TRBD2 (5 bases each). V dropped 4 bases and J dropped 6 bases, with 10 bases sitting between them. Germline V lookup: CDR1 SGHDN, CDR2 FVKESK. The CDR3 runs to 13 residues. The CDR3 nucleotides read TGTGCCAGCAGCCTTACGGGGCTCAATGAGCAGTTCTTC. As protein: CASSLTGLNEQFF.

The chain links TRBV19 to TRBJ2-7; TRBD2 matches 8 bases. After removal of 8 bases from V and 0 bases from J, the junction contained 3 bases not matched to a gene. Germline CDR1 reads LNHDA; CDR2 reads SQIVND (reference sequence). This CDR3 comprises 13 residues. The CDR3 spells CASRRGASYEQYF. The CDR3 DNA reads TGTGCCAGTCGGCGGGGGGCCTCCTACGAGCAGTACTTC.

CDR3 bases: TGTGCCATCAGTACAGCTCGGACAGACAACTCTGGAAACACCATATATTTT. Its translation: CAISTARTDNSGNTIYF. The chain is built from TRBV10-3 and TRBJ1-3, with a tentative D call TRBD1 (6 bases). CDR1 and CDR2 (germline): ENHRY, SYGVKD. The CDR3 has 17 amino acids. Trimming left V 5 bases short and J 0 bases short, with 17 bases between.

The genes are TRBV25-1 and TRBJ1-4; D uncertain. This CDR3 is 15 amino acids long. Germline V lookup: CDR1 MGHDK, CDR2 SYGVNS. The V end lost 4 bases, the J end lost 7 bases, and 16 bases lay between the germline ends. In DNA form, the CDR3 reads TGTGCCAGCAGTGTCGATACCGGATTGGGTGAAAAACTGTTTTTT. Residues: CASSVDTGLGEKLFF.

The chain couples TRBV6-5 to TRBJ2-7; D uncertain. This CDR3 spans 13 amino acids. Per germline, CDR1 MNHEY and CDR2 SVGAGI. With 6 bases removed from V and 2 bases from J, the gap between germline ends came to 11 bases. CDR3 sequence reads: CASRDTVTYEQYF. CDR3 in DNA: TGTGCCAGCAGGGATACAGTAACCTACGAGCAGTACTTC.

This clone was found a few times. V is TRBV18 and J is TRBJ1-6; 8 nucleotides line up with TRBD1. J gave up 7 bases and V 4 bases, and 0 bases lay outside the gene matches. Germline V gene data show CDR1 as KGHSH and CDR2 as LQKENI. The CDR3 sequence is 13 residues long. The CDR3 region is CASSRDRNSPLHF. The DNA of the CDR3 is TGTGCCAGCTCACGGGACAGGAATTCACCCCTCCACTTT. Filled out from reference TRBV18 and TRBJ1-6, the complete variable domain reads NAGVMQNPRHLVRRRGQEARLRCSPMKGHSHVYWYRQLPEEGLKFMVYLQKENIIDESGMPKERFSAEFPKEGPSILRIQQVVRGDSAAYFCASSRDRNSPLHFGNGTRLTVT.

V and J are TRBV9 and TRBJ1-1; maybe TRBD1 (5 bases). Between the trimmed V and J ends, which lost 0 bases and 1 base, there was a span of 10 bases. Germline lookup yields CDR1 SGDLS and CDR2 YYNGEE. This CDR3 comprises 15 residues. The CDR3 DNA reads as TGTGCCAGCAGCGTAGAGGGAGGGGCGAACACTGAAGCTTTCTTT. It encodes CASSVEGGANTEAFF.

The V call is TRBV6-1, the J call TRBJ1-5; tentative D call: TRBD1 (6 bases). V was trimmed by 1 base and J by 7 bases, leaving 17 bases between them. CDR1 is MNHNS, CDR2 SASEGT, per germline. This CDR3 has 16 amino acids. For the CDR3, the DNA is TGTGCCAGCAGTGAAGTATCGTCAGGGGCGTGGCAGCCCCAGCATTTT. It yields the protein CASSEVSSGAWQPQHF.

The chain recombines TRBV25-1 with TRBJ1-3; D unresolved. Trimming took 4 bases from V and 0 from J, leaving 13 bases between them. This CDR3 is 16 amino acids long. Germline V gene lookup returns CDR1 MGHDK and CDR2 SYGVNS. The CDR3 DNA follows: TGTGCCAGCAGTGGAGGTCCTGCCCTCTCTGGAAACACCATATATTTT. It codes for CASSGGPALSGNTIYF. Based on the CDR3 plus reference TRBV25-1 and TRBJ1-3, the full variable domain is EADIYQTPRYLVIGTGKKITLECSQTMGHDKMYWYQQDPGMELHLIHYSYGVNSTEKGDLSSESTVSRIRTEHFPLTLESARPSHTSQYLCASSGGPALSGNTIYFGEGSWLTVV.

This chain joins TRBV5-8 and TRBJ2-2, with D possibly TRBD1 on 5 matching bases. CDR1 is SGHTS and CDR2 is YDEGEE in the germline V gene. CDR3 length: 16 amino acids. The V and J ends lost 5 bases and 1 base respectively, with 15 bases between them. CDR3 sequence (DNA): TGTGCCAGCAGAAATTTTCGGACAATGAACACCGGGGAGCTGTTTTTT. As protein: CASRNFRTMNTGELFF.

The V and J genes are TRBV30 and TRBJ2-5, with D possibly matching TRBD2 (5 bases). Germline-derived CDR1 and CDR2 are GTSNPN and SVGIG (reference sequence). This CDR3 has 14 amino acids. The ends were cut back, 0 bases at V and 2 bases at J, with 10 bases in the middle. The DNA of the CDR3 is TGTGCCTGGAGTGTAATCGGGGATCAAGAGACCCAGTACTTC. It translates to CAWSVIGDQETQYF. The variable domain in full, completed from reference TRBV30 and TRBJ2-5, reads SQTIHQWPATLVQPVGSPLSLECTVEGTSNPNLYWYRQAAGRGLQLLFYSVGIGQISSEVPQNLSASRPQDRQFILSSKKLLLSDSGFYLCAWSVIGDQETQYFGPGTRLLVL.